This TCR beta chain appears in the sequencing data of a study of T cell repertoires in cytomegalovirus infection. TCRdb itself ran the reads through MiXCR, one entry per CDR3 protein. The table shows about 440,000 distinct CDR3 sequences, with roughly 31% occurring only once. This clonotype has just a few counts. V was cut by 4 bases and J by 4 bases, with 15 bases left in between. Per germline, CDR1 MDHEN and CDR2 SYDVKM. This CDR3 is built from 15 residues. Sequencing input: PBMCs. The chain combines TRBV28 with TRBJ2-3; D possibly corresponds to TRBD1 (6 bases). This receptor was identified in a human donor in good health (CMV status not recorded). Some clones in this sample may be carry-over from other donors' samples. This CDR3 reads CASSSPRGGADTQYF. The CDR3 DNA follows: TGTGCCAGCAGTTCCCCCCGAGGGGGAGCAGATACGCAGTATTTT.